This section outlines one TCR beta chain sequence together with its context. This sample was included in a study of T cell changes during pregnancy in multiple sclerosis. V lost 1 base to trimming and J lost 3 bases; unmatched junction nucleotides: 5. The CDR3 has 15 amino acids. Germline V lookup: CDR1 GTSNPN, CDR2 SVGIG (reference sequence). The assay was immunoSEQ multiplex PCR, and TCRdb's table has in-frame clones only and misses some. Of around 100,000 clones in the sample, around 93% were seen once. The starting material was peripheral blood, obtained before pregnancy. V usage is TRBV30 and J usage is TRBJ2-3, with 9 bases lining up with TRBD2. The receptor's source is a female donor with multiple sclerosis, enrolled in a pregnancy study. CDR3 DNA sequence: TGTGCCTGGAGTGGAGGTCTAGCGGGAACAGATACGCAGTATTTT. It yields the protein CAWSGGLAGTDTQYF.